This T cell receptor (beta chain) was profiled in a study of vaccination and CD4 T cells after COVID-19. Background on the study: Post-vaccine sampling followed dose two by a median about 69 days (range 14 to 241). Control cultures received a CEFX pool, an HIV-1 Nef pool, or no peptide.

Study-level points and caveats: Clonotypes reactive to SARS-CoV-2 had a median that went up from 21 to 38, but not significantly.

Worth noting for this clonotype: Its antigen is undetermined.

Germline V gene lookup returns CDR1 MNHEY and CDR2 SVGEGT. CDR3 length: 17 residues. V was pared by 5 bases and J by 7 bases, with 16 bases of the junction left unmatched. Cultured CD4+ T-cell DNA underwent Oncomine TCR Beta short-read sequencing. A single record per CDR3 protein comes from TCRdb applying MiXCR to the PCR reads. Among approximately 10,000 distinct CDR3 sequences listed, around 56% were seen once. Sample treatment: roughly 10-day PBMC culture with coronavirus spike peptide pools or control peptides (ViraFEST assay). TCRs were sequenced by ViraFEST after antigen-specific T cells had been expanded with peptide pools.

This TCR was sampled from a human donor who had recovered from COVID-19. This rearrangement joins TRBV6-2 or TRBV6-3 to TRBJ2-1; 8 bases match TRBD2. Sequencing was done on a sample of CD4+ T cells from blood, cultured in vitro. The CDR3 region is CASSPGPRRGGWNEQFF. CDR3 nucleotides: TGTGCCAGCAGTCCCGGGCCGAGACGGGGGGGCTGGAATGAGCAGTTCTTC.